These 9 T cell receptor beta chains were sequenced from one sample in a study of cytomegalovirus exposure and HLA in healthy donors. PCR was performed using 60 Vbeta and 13 Jbeta primers. Sequencing was performed with immunoSEQ multiplex PCR; in TCRdb, only in-frame clones are kept and a portion is missing. This sample's clone table lists 35,000 to 45,000 clones. Material for sequencing was PBMCs. Every receptor here comes from a man aged 40-49 years in good health and CMV-seropositive.

This rearrangement joins TRBV7-9 to TRBJ2-6; a weak D match, TRBD1 (6 bases). Germline V gives CDR1 SEHNR, CDR2 FQNEAQ (reference sequence). This CDR3 comprises 17 residues. Between the trimmed V and J ends, which lost 3 bases and 1 base, there was a span of 13 bases. The CDR3 bases are TGTGCCAGCAGCTTTTCAGGGGTCAAGTCTGGGGCCAACGTCCTGACTTTC. This translates into CASSFSGVKSGANVLTF. The variable domain in full, completed from reference TRBV7-9 and TRBJ2-6, reads DTGVSQNPRHKITKRGQNVTFRCDPISEHNRLYWYRQTLGQGPEFLTYFQNEAQLEKSRLLSDRFSAERPKGSFSTLEIQRTEQGDSAMYLCASSFSGVKSGANVLTFGAGSRLTVL.

This sequence joins TRBV18 and TRBJ2-2; 12 bases fit TRBD2. Germline V CDR1 and CDR2: KGHSH, LQKENI. The CDR3 sequence is 17 residues long. With V trimmed by 3 bases and J by 3 bases, 5 bases remained unmatched. DNA of the CDR3: TGTGCCAGCTCACCTCTAGCGGGAGGGCCCGACACCGGGGAGCTGTTTTTT. Protein: CASSPLAGGPDTGELFF. Full variable domain (missing parts from reference TRBV18 and TRBJ2-2): NAGVMQNPRHLVRRRGQEARLRCSPMKGHSHVYWYRQLPEEGLKFMVYLQKENIIDESGMPKERFSAEFPKEGPSILRIQQVVRGDSAAYFCASSPLAGGPDTGELFFGEGSRLTVL.

J is TRBJ2-4 and V is TRBV6-6, with 7 nucleotides matching TRBD1. There are 14 residues in the CDR3. CDR1 MNHNY and CDR2 SVGAGI come from the germline V gene (reference sequence). The trim removed 5 bases at V and 7 bases at J, leaving 8 bases unmatched. The chain's CDR3 is CASSQSLQGNIQYF. CDR3 nucleotides: TGTGCCAGCAGTCAGAGCCTACAGGGGAACATTCAGTACTTC.

The chain has TRBV6-5 and TRBJ2-1; 7 bases align to TRBD2. Germline-derived CDR1 and CDR2 are MNHEY and SVGAGI. CDR3 size: 13 residues. Trimming took 4 bases from V and 15 from J; bases not matched to a gene: 12. CDR3 protein: CASSWPGSGKWFF. For the CDR3, the DNA is TGTGCCAGCAGTTGGCCGGGGAGCGGGAAATGGTTCTTC.

The rearrangement links TRBV28 to TRBJ1-5; D call uncertain. The V end lost 2 bases, the J end lost 5 bases, and 10 bases lay between the germline ends. The germline gives CDR1 MDHEN, CDR2 SYDVKM. This CDR3 has 14 residues. This chain's CDR3 is CASSLSQPDQPQHF. DNA of the CDR3: TGTGCCAGCAGTTTAAGCCAACCCGATCAGCCCCAGCATTTT.

The chain combines TRBV27 with TRBJ2-7, with D possibly TRBD1 on 6 matching bases. Germline V gives CDR1 MNHEY, CDR2 SMNVEV (reference sequence). The CDR3 is 13 residues long. Trimming stripped 4 bases from V and 4 bases from J, with 11 bases between. The CDR3 protein is CASSSGQLYEQYF. In nucleotides, the CDR3 is TGTGCCAGCAGTTCCGGACAGCTTTACGAGCAGTACTTC.

The rearrangement joins TRBV5-1 to TRBJ2-7, with unresolved D. The CDR3 length is 15 residues. In germline, CDR1 is SGHRS, CDR2 YFSETQ. Trimming left V 0 bases short and J 3 bases short, with 13 bases between. The CDR3 sequence: CASSLASQNIYEQYF. CDR3 in DNA: TGCGCCAGCAGCTTGGCGAGTCAAAATATCTACGAGCAGTACTTC.

The chain joins TRBV6-1 to TRBJ1-5, with 7 bases fitting TRBD1. This CDR3 comprises 15 residues. V was clipped by 6 bases and J by 6 bases; unmatched bases: 11. Germline loops: CDR1 MNHNS, CDR2 SASEGT. Written as DNA, the CDR3 is TGTGCCAGCAGGCTACAGGGGACTCTGGGTCAGCCCCAGCATTTT. It translates to CASRLQGTLGQPQHF.

The CDR3 sequence is CASRDPGDYGYTF. The CDR3 nucleotides are TGTGCCAGTAGGGACCCGGGGGACTATGGCTACACCTTC. The chain links TRBV19 to TRBJ1-2; TRBD1 might be the D (5 bases). CDR3 length equals 13 residues. The germline CDR1 and CDR2 sequences are LNHDA and SQIVND (reference sequence). The ends were cut back, 6 bases at V and 3 bases at J, with 11 bases in the middle. The complete variable domain, with remaining parts taken from reference TRBV19 and TRBJ1-2, reads DGGITQSPKYLFRKEGQNVTLSCEQNLNHDAMYWYRQDPGQGLRLIYYSQIVNDFQKGDIAEGYSVSREKKESFPLTVTSAQKNPTAFYLCASRDPGDYGYTFGSGTRLTVV.